The subject of this entry is one T cell receptor beta chain. Its antigen is not known. The data belong to a study of T-cell memory formation after mild COVID-19. Points from the study as a whole: Pre-infection memory held some responding clones, suggesting pre-existing cross-reactive T cells responded. The main location of contracting CD4+ clones was CM and EM, and that of contracting CD8+ clones was EMRA.

Per germline, CDR1 SGHRS and CDR2 YFSETQ. The J segment lost 2 bases and the V segment lost 6 bases, leaving 6 bases of the junction unmatched. CDR3 size: 15 residues. With constant-segment primers, 5'RACE yielded cDNA libraries of TCR alpha and TCR beta that carried sample barcodes and UMIs. TCRdb reprocessed the 5' RACE reads via MiXCR and lists one record per CDR3 protein. The repertoire has 300,000 to 400,000 distinct CDR3 sequences, around 27% of them found once; the top ten carry about 13%. The clonotype was recovered from an adult woman who had mild COVID-19 (a few samples of this study predate the infection). Cell type and time point are not known. What was sequenced was PBMCs or a T cell subset sorted from them (not recorded which). The chain couples TRBV5-1 to TRBJ2-5; TRBD2 matches at 11 bases. The CDR3 nucleotides read TGCGCCAGCACCAAGACTAGCGGGGTTCAAGAGACCCAGTACTTC. It specifies CASTKTSGVQETQYF. Based on the CDR3 plus reference TRBV5-1 and TRBJ2-5, the full variable domain is KAGVTQTPRYLIKTRGQQVTLSCSPISGHRSVSWYQQTPGQGLQFLFEYFSETQRNKGNFPGRFSGRQFSNSRSEMNVSTLELGDSALYLCASTKTSGVQETQYFGPGTRLLVL.